This is a list of T cell receptor beta chains from one sample in a study of blood T cell repertoires in COVID-19. Measured with immunoSEQ multiplex PCR; TCRdb has only the in-frame clones, and not every one. There are some 13,000 clones in the sample; 75% to 90% occur only once, and 51% lies in the top ten. The sequenced sample was peripheral blood. All receptors come from a man older than 75 with acute or convalescent COVID-19. Each CDR3 is given with its conserved first and last residue. D genes are given only for firm matches. Where a row states a size, it is once, few, many or the class of an expanded clone; other rows omit it.

v_gene: TRBV10-3; j_gene: TRBJ2-7; d_gene: -; len: 14; abundance: -; CDR3aa: CAISDRQVPGEQYF; CDR3nt: TGTGCCATCAGTGACCGACAGGTCCCAGGGGAGCAGTACTTC
v_gene: TRBV6-6; j_gene: TRBJ2-2; d_gene: -; len: 12; abundance: -; CDR3aa: CASRGGSGELFF; CDR3nt: TGTGCCAGCAGGGGGGGTTCCGGGGAGCTGTTTTTT
v_gene: TRBV2; j_gene: TRBJ1-5; d_gene: -; len: 15; abundance: once; CDR3aa: CASSVEPSGNQPQHF; CDR3nt: TGTGCCAGCAGTGTTGAACCGAGCGGCAATCAGCCCCAGCATTTT
v_gene: TRBV7-8; j_gene: TRBJ1-5; d_gene: TRBD1; len: 16; abundance: -; CDR3aa: CASSLTGQARSRTQHF; CDR3nt: TGTGCCAGCAGCCTAACGGGACAGGCCCGTTCTAGGACCCAGCATTTT
v_gene: TRBV4-1; j_gene: TRBJ1-3; d_gene: -; len: 16; abundance: -; CDR3aa: CASSQPIMGLGNTIYF; CDR3nt: TGCGCCAGCAGCCAACCCATCATGGGACTCGGAAACACCATATATTTT
v_gene: TRBV19; j_gene: TRBJ1-5; d_gene: TRBD1; len: 15; abundance: -; CDR3aa: CASSEDRVSNQPQHF; CDR3nt: TGTGCCAGTAGTGAGGACAGGGTAAGCAATCAGCCCCAGCATTTT
v_gene: TRBV11-3; j_gene: TRBJ2-5; d_gene: TRBD2; len: 15; abundance: -; CDR3aa: CASSAPLAGMETQYF; CDR3nt: TGTGCCAGCAGCGCCCCCCTAGCGGGAATGGAGACCCAGTACTTC
v_gene: TRBV5-1; j_gene: TRBJ2-1; d_gene: -; len: 14; abundance: once; CDR3aa: CASSLEAANNEQFF; CDR3nt: TGCGCCAGCAGCTTGGAGGCAGCGAACAATGAGCAGTTCTTC
v_gene: TRBV29-1; j_gene: TRBJ2-5; d_gene: TRBD1; len: 14; abundance: few; CDR3aa: CSVTGNILAGTQYF; CDR3nt: TGCAGCGTGACAGGGAACATATTGGCGGGGACCCAGTACTTC
v_gene: TRBV5-6; j_gene: TRBJ1-6; d_gene: -; len: 16; abundance: -; CDR3aa: CASSLAPRTDYSPLHF; CDR3nt: TGTGCCAGCAGCTTGGCCCCGAGGACAGATTATTCACCCCTCCACTTT
v_gene: TRBV6-5; j_gene: TRBJ2-1; d_gene: -; len: 15; abundance: -; CDR3aa: CASSSGTGIKYEQFF; CDR3nt: TGTGCCAGCAGTTCCGGAACAGGGATTAAGTATGAGCAGTTCTTC
v_gene: TRBV5-6; j_gene: TRBJ2-1; d_gene: TRBD2; len: 15; abundance: -; CDR3aa: CASSLLAGENNEQFF; CDR3nt: TGTGCCAGCAGTTTACTAGCGGGAGAAAACAATGAGCAGTTCTTC
v_gene: TRBV28; j_gene: TRBJ1-1; d_gene: -; len: 13; abundance: -; CDR3aa: CASTLPGNTEAFF; CDR3nt: TGTGCCAGCACCCTTCCCGGGAACACTGAAGCTTTCTTT
v_gene: TRBV2; j_gene: TRBJ2-3; d_gene: -; len: 17; abundance: few; CDR3aa: CASSGWVEAASTDTQYF; CDR3nt: TGTGCCAGCAGTGGCTGGGTTGAAGCGGCCAGCACAGATACGCAGTATTTT
v_gene: TRBV7-9; j_gene: TRBJ2-3; d_gene: TRBD1; len: 16; abundance: -; CDR3aa: CASSSTLGQGPDTQYF; CDR3nt: TGTGCCAGCAGCTCGACGCTGGGACAGGGCCCAGATACGCAGTATTTT
v_gene: TRBV5-1; j_gene: TRBJ2-7; d_gene: -; len: 15; abundance: -; CDR3aa: CASRKHLERTYEQYF; CDR3nt: TGCGCCAGCAGGAAGCACCTGGAGAGGACCTACGAGCAGTACTTC
v_gene: TRBV23-1; j_gene: TRBJ2-1; d_gene: TRBD2; len: 16; abundance: -; CDR3aa: CASSQNTRGAYNEQFF; CDR3nt: TGCGCCAGCAGTCAGAATACGCGGGGGGCCTACAATGAGCAGTTCTTC
v_gene: TRBV5-1; j_gene: TRBJ1-1; d_gene: -; len: 16; abundance: -; CDR3aa: CASSVDGSGMNTEAFF; CDR3nt: TGCGCCAGCAGCGTGGACGGGTCGGGGATGAACACTGAAGCTTTCTTT
v_gene: TRBV7-8; j_gene: TRBJ2-1; d_gene: TRBD2; len: 15; abundance: -; CDR3aa: CASSLRLAGIFEQFF; CDR3nt: TGTGCCAGCAGCTTAAGACTAGCGGGTATTTTTGAGCAGTTCTTC
v_gene: TRBV6-1; j_gene: TRBJ1-6; d_gene: TRBD1; len: 13; abundance: -; CDR3aa: CASSTGENSPLHF; CDR3nt: TGTGCCAGCAGCACAGGGGAGAATTCACCCCTCCACTTT
v_gene: TRBV19; j_gene: TRBJ1-4; d_gene: -; len: 16; abundance: -; CDR3aa: CASSIASGLANEKLFF; CDR3nt: TGTGCCAGTAGTATAGCCTCAGGGCTTGCTAATGAAAAACTGTTTTTT
v_gene: TRBV19; j_gene: TRBJ1-4; d_gene: -; len: 16; abundance: -; CDR3aa: CASSLTGRSLNEKLFF; CDR3nt: TGTGCCAGTAGTCTGACAGGCCGTTCCCTTAATGAAAAACTGTTTTTT
v_gene: TRBV5-8; j_gene: TRBJ2-1; d_gene: TRBD2; len: 16; abundance: -; CDR3aa: CASSRGSGSSYNEQFF; CDR3nt: TGTGCCAGCAGCCGCGGTAGCGGGAGCTCCTACAATGAGCAGTTCTTC
v_gene: TRBV6-5; j_gene: TRBJ2-7; d_gene: TRBD1; len: 14; abundance: -; CDR3aa: CASVRDRGKYEQYF; CDR3nt: TGTGCCAGCGTGCGAGACAGGGGAAAGTACGAGCAGTACTTC
v_gene: TRBV2; j_gene: TRBJ1-6; d_gene: TRBD1; len: 15; abundance: -; CDR3aa: CASSEPTGANSPLHF; CDR3nt: TGTGCCAGCAGTGAACCAACAGGGGCTAATTCACCCCTCCACTTT
v_gene: TRBV2; j_gene: TRBJ2-7; d_gene: -; len: 18; abundance: few; CDR3aa: CASSELTGGPVMRYEQYF; CDR3nt: TGTGCCAGCAGTGAATTGACAGGTGGGCCCGTTATGAGGTACGAGCAGTACTTC
v_gene: TRBV3-1/TRBV3-2; j_gene: TRBJ2-5; d_gene: TRBD1; len: 15; abundance: -; CDR3aa: CASSRTGTFRETQYF; CDR3nt: TGTGCCAGCAGCCGGACAGGGACTTTCCGAGAGACCCAGTACTTC
v_gene: TRBV27; j_gene: TRBJ2-7; d_gene: -; len: 15; abundance: -; CDR3aa: CASSNPGGVRYEQYF; CDR3nt: TGTGCCAGCAGTAACCCCGGCGGGGTGCGCTACGAGCAGTACTTC
v_gene: TRBV4-2; j_gene: TRBJ1-1; d_gene: -; len: 16; abundance: -; CDR3aa: CASSPQKGRGSTEAFF; CDR3nt: TGTGCCAGCAGCCCCCAAAAGGGGCGGGGAAGCACTGAAGCTTTCTTT
v_gene: TRBV25-1; j_gene: TRBJ2-3; d_gene: -; len: 16; abundance: -; CDR3aa: CASSVNTGDFTDTQYF; CDR3nt: TGTGCCAGCAGTGTCAACACAGGGGACTTCACAGATACGCAGTATTTT
v_gene: TRBV10-3; j_gene: TRBJ2-1; d_gene: TRBD2; len: 14; abundance: few; CDR3aa: CAISLSGRDDEQFF; CDR3nt: TGTGCCATCAGTTTAAGCGGGAGGGACGATGAGCAGTTCTTC
v_gene: TRBV6-1; j_gene: TRBJ2-2; d_gene: -; len: 16; abundance: once; CDR3aa: CASSETGISNTGELFF; CDR3nt: TGTGCCAGCAGTGAAACGGGAATCTCGAACACCGGGGAGCTGTTTTTT
v_gene: TRBV3-1/TRBV3-2; j_gene: TRBJ2-7; d_gene: TRBD2; len: 14; abundance: -; CDR3aa: CASSPRTRRTEQYF; CDR3nt: TGTGCCAGCAGCCCGCGGACTAGGAGGACCGAGCAGTACTTC
v_gene: TRBV5-1; j_gene: TRBJ2-7; d_gene: -; len: 13; abundance: few; CDR3aa: CASRRDTSGEQYF; CDR3nt: TGCGCCAGCAGACGGGACACATCGGGCGAGCAGTACTTC
v_gene: TRBV6-1; j_gene: TRBJ2-6; d_gene: -; len: 14; abundance: -; CDR3aa: CASRGGGGANVLTF; CDR3nt: TGTGCCAGCCGCGGCGGAGGAGGGGCCAACGTCCTGACTTTC
v_gene: TRBV18; j_gene: TRBJ2-3; d_gene: -; len: 14; abundance: once; CDR3aa: CASSPNYSTDTQYF; CDR3nt: TGTGCCAGCTCCCCGAACTATTCCACAGATACGCAGTATTTT
v_gene: TRBV7-9; j_gene: TRBJ1-1; d_gene: -; len: 12; abundance: -; CDR3aa: CACGSLNTEAFF; CDR3nt: TGTGCGTGCGGCAGCTTGAACACTGAAGCTTTCTTT
v_gene: TRBV18; j_gene: TRBJ2-1; d_gene: TRBD2; len: 15; abundance: -; CDR3aa: CASSPPSGRGGEQFF; CDR3nt: TGTGCCAGCTCACCTCCCAGCGGGAGAGGCGGTGAGCAGTTCTTC
v_gene: TRBV2; j_gene: TRBJ2-2; d_gene: -; len: 15; abundance: -; CDR3aa: CASEQIQGGTGELFF; CDR3nt: TGTGCCAGCGAACAGATACAGGGTGGCACCGGGGAGCTGTTTTTT
v_gene: TRBV2; j_gene: TRBJ2-4; d_gene: -; len: 14; abundance: -; CDR3aa: CASKVQIAKNIQYF; CDR3nt: TGTGCCAGCAAAGTTCAGATAGCCAAAAACATTCAGTACTTC
v_gene: TRBV2; j_gene: TRBJ1-5; d_gene: -; len: 14; abundance: -; CDR3aa: CASRRMASNQPQHF; CDR3nt: TGTGCCAGCAGGCGGATGGCGTCCAATCAGCCCCAGCATTTT
v_gene: TRBV30; j_gene: TRBJ1-5; d_gene: TRBD1; len: 13; abundance: -; CDR3aa: CAWSVQGNQPQHF; CDR3nt: TGTGCCTGGAGTGTACAGGGGAATCAGCCCCAGCATTTT
v_gene: TRBV11-3; j_gene: TRBJ1-1; d_gene: -; len: 15; abundance: once; CDR3aa: CASSPLSRMNTEAFF; CDR3nt: TGTGCCAGCAGCCCCCTTTCTAGAATGAACACTGAAGCTTTCTTT
v_gene: TRBV11-3; j_gene: TRBJ1-2; d_gene: -; len: 16; abundance: few; CDR3aa: CASSLDQGPVHYGYTF; CDR3nt: TGTGCCAGCAGCTTAGATCAGGGTCCGGTACACTATGGCTACACCTTC
v_gene: TRBV6-5; j_gene: TRBJ2-7; d_gene: TRBD1; len: 15; abundance: -; CDR3aa: CASSYKQGPTYEQYF; CDR3nt: TGTGCCAGCAGTTACAAACAGGGGCCGACCTACGAGCAGTACTTC
v_gene: TRBV9; j_gene: TRBJ2-2; d_gene: TRBD2; len: 18; abundance: -; CDR3aa: CASSVLLGLAGNTGELFF; CDR3nt: TGTGCCAGCAGCGTCCTACTTGGACTAGCGGGGAACACCGGGGAGCTGTTTTTT